This entry lists 30 T cell receptor beta chains sequenced from one sample in a study of T cells expressing NK-cell markers. TCRdb re-called the 5' RACE reads and gives one entry per CDR3 protein, without DNA. Its table lists 400,000 to 550,000 distinct CDR3 sequences. Sequencing input: blood T cells: a sorted CD56 or NKG2C T cell subset, CD4+ or CD8+ T cells, or bulk PBMC T cells (not recorded which). The receptors shown here come from a woman aged 18-69 years in good health.

CDR3 sequence: CASSAGDRAGQPQHF. The rearrangement joins TRBV9 to TRBJ1-5; TCRdb names TRBD1, which stays unverified in the absence of DNA. The germline V gene has CDR1 SGDLS and CDR2 YYNGEE. The CDR3 length is 15 residues.

The CDR3 protein is CASSFTGRGELFF. This sequence joins TRBV6-5 and TRBJ2-2; TCRdb reports TRBD1, a call that lacks DNA to check it against. From germline, CDR1 is MNHEY and CDR2 SVGAGI. This CDR3 comprises 13 residues.

The J gene is TRBJ2-7, the V gene TRBV2; there is no DNA to check the TCRdb D call of TRBD1. From germline, CDR1 is SNHLY and CDR2 FYNNEI. There are 12 residues in the CDR3. CDR3 region: CASSESLYEQYF.

The chain combines TRBV20-1 with TRBJ2-7. The CDR3 has 13 residues. Germline CDR1 DFQATT, CDR2 SNEGSKA (reference sequence). CDR3 residues: CSASFDRAYEQYF.

The V and J genes are TRBV12-3 or TRBV12-4 and TRBJ1-2; the TRBD1 assignment by TCRdb is unverifiable without DNA. This CDR3 region has 14 residues. The CDR3: CASSPSGGFYGYTF.

This chain links TRBV12-3 or TRBV12-4 with TRBJ1-5; TCRdb proposes TRBD1, but this gene call is untestable without DNA. The CDR3 consists of 15 residues. CDR3 in amino acids: CASRTGTGNNQPQHF.

The rearrangement links TRBV7-9 to TRBJ2-1; TCRdb designates TRBD1, a call that cannot be tested without DNA. Per germline, CDR1 SEHNR and CDR2 FQNEAQ (reference sequence). The CDR3 contains 13 residues. CDR3 sequence: CASSSPPHNEQFF.

The chain recombines TRBV7-6 with TRBJ2-7; TCRdb's D call, TRBD2, is unchecked because there is no DNA. Germline V CDR1 and CDR2: SGHVS, FNYEAQ. The CDR3 has 19 amino acids. The CDR3 here is CASSLASSGSLTMKYEQYF. Full variable domain (remainder filled in from reference TRBV7-6 and TRBJ2-7): GAGVSQSPRYKVTKRGQDVALRCDPISGHVSLYWYRQALGQGPEFLTYFNYEAQQDKSGLPNDRFSAERPEGSISTLTIQRTEQRDSAMYRCASSLASSGSLTMKYEQYFGPGTRLTVT.

The rearrangement links TRBV11-2 to TRBJ1-1. The CDR3 length is 14 residues. Germline CDR1 SGHAT, CDR2 FQNNGV. CDR3 residues: CASSLDLAGTEAFF.

V usage is TRBV30 and J usage is TRBJ1-2; the TRBD1 assignment by TCRdb is unverifiable without DNA. Germline CDR1 is GTSNPN and CDR2 is SVGIG (reference sequence). This CDR3 is built from 13 residues. CDR3: CAWRLLGLYGYTF.

The CDR3 loop is CASSTLPGGGDTQYF. The V call is TRBV6-2 or TRBV6-3, the J call TRBJ2-3; TCRdb gives TRBD2 as the D gene, but with no DNA this cannot be confirmed. The CDR3 has 15 amino acids. The germline V gene has CDR1 MNHEY and CDR2 SVGEGT.

This rearrangement joins TRBV2 to TRBJ1-2; absent DNA, TCRdb's TRBD1 call cannot be checked. This CDR3 comprises 15 residues. Germline V gene lookup returns CDR1 SNHLY and CDR2 FYNNEI. The CDR3 sequence: CASSEREGAGYGYTF.

The chain links TRBV28 to TRBJ2-1; TCRdb proposes TRBD2, but this gene call is untestable without DNA. CDR3 length: 18 amino acids. The germline gives CDR1 MDHEN, CDR2 SYDVKM. The CDR3 sequence is CASSSGPLLAGGKNEQFF.

The J gene is TRBJ1-1, the V gene TRBV7-2; the TCRdb call, TRBD1, lacks DNA for checking. From germline, CDR1 is SGHTA and CDR2 FQGNSA. The CDR3 length is 15 residues. Here the CDR3 reads CASSLSRGRNTEAFF.

The chain is built from TRBV5-4 and TRBJ2-1; checking the TCRdb D call of TRBD2 is not possible without DNA. The V gene's germline CDR1 is SGHNT and CDR2 YYREEE (reference sequence). The CDR3 spans 15 residues. The chain's CDR3 is CASSLKGGGQNEQFF.

The chain is built from TRBV7-6 and TRBJ2-5. Germline assignment: CDR1 SGHVS and CDR2 FNYEAQ. This CDR3 is built from 12 residues. CDR3 sequence: CASSLELETQYF.

This chain joins TRBV6-5 and TRBJ2-5; lacking DNA, the TRBD1 call made by TCRdb goes unchecked. The CDR3 runs 15 residues. Per germline, CDR1 MNHEY and CDR2 SVGAGI. Here the CDR3 reads CASSRDRGLIETQYF.

This chain uses TRBV20-1 with TRBJ2-2; as DNA is missing, the TRBD2 call by TCRdb cannot be tested. This CDR3 region has 15 residues. Germline CDR1 DFQATT, CDR2 SNEGSKA (reference sequence). The CDR3 protein is CSARTSGGFTGELFF.

V is TRBV25-1 and J is TRBJ2-1; TCRdb picks TRBD1, but there is no DNA to check that call. CDR3 length equals 14 residues. Germline CDR1 MGHDK, CDR2 SYGVNS. The CDR3 sequence: CASRRGALFNEQFF.

The rearrangement joins TRBV27 to TRBJ2-3; the TCRdb call, TRBD2, lacks DNA for checking. This CDR3 spans 14 amino acids. The germline gives CDR1 MNHEY, CDR2 SMNVEV (reference sequence). Here the CDR3 reads CASSSSLVADTQYF.

The V gene is TRBV7-2, the J gene TRBJ2-4. In germline, CDR1 is SGHTA, CDR2 FQGNSA. CDR3 size: 17 residues. The CDR3 loop is CASSLGGLSIAKNIQYF.

The rearrangement links TRBV6-2 or TRBV6-3 to TRBJ2-1; without DNA, the TCRdb call of TRBD2 cannot be checked. The CDR3 is 15 residues long. Germline V gene lookup returns CDR1 MNHEY and CDR2 SVGEGT. The CDR3 sequence: CASRPRWEGRNEQFF.

The chain joins TRBV28 to TRBJ2-1; the TRBD1 assignment by TCRdb is unverifiable without DNA. Germline V lookup: CDR1 MDHEN, CDR2 SYDVKM. The CDR3 is 14 amino acids. The CDR3 spells CASSGDRDGDEQFF. Variable domain in full (rest from reference TRBV28 and TRBJ2-1): DVKVTQSSRYLVKRTGEKVFLECVQDMDHENMFWYRQDPGLGLRLIYFSYDVKMKEKGDIPEGYSVSREKKERFSLILESASTNQTSMYLCASSGDRDGDEQFFGPGTRLTVL.

The chain joins TRBV20-1 to TRBJ2-6; TCRdb's D call of TRBD1 is untestable without DNA. CDR1 is DFQATT, CDR2 SNEGSKA, per germline (reference sequence). The CDR3 totals 14 residues. CDR3 protein: CSAIDRDGANVLTF.

V is TRBV5-1 and J is TRBJ2-1; as DNA is missing, the TRBD1 call by TCRdb cannot be tested. This CDR3 is 16 amino acids long. In germline, CDR1 is SGHRS, CDR2 YFSETQ. CDR3 region: CASSAGQLASYNEQFF.

This chain uses TRBV6-1 with TRBJ2-1; TCRdb proposes TRBD2, but this gene call is untestable without DNA. Germline-derived CDR1 and CDR2 are MNHNS and SASEGT. The CDR3 consists of 13 residues. The CDR3 loop is CAISLGRANEQFF.

The J gene is TRBJ2-3, the V gene TRBV6-6; TCRdb designates TRBD1, a call that cannot be tested without DNA. The germline V gene has CDR1 MNHNY and CDR2 SVGAGI (reference sequence). The CDR3 contains 13 residues. The CDR3 sequence is CATLRQAVDTQYF.

V usage is TRBV24-1 and J usage is TRBJ2-3; the TRBD1 assignment by TCRdb is unverifiable without DNA. Germline V lookup: CDR1 KGHDR, CDR2 SFDVKD. The CDR3 runs to 15 residues. CDR3 amino acids: CATSGNGGLADTQYF.

V and J are TRBV9 and TRBJ2-3; TCRdb outputs TRBD1, but without DNA this stays unchecked. Per germline, CDR1 SGDLS and CDR2 YYNGEE. The CDR3 is 14 amino acids. This chain's CDR3 is CASSVPAITDTQYF.

This chain connects TRBV3-1 to TRBJ1-2; with no DNA, the TCRdb D assignment of TRBD1 cannot be verified. This CDR3 region has 12 residues. Germline values: CDR1 LGHDT, CDR2 YNNKEL (reference sequence). CDR3 sequence reads: CASSPSGRNYTF.